The clone carrying this T cell receptor beta chain occurred many times. Its matching antigen is unknown. TCRdb recomputed calls from the reads with MiXCR, one row per CDR3 protein. The sample holds over 200,000 distinct CDR3 sequences, roughly 13% seen once. V lost 4 bases to trimming and J lost 14 bases, with 12 bases between them. CDR3 size: 12 residues. Germline V gene data show CDR1 as SGHVS and CDR2 as FNYEAQ. The data were obtained in a study of T cell repertoires in cytomegalovirus infection. The wider study: A matching HLA type, together with CMV infection, was signaled by public TCR beta signatures.

The study's findings and limits: There were HLA-C-restricted CMV-specific TCR beta clonotypes dominating the ex vivo response. Carriage of CMV together with the relevant HLA was identifiable through cumulative public TCR beta family frequency.

The receptor comes from a human donor in good health (CMV status not recorded). Some clones in this sample may be carry-over from other donors' samples. The chain joins TRBV7-6 to TRBJ1-6; no firm D call. The material sequenced was PBMCs. CDR3 in amino acids: CASSSDASTLHF. CDR3 DNA: TGTGCCAGCAGCTCTGACGCCTCAACCCTCCACTTT. The variable domain in full, completed from reference TRBV7-6 and TRBJ1-6, reads GAGVSQSPRYKVTKRGQDVALRCDPISGHVSLYWYRQALGQGPEFLTYFNYEAQQDKSGLPNDRFSAERPEGSISTLTIQRTEQRDSAMYRCASSSDASTLHFGNGTRLTVT.